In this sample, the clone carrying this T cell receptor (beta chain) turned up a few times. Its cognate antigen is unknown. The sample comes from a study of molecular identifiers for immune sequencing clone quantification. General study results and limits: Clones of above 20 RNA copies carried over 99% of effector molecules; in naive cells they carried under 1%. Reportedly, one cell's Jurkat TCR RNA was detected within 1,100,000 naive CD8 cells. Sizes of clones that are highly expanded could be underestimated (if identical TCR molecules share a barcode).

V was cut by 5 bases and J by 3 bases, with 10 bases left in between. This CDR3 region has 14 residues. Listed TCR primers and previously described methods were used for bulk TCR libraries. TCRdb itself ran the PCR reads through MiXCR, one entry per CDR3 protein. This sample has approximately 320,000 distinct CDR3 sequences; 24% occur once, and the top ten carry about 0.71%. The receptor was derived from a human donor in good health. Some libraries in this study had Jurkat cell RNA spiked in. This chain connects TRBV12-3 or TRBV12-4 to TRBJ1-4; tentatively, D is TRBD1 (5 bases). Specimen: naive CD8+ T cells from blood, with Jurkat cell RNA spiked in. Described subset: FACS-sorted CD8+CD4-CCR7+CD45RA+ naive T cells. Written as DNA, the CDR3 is TGTGCCAGCAGTCCGACAGCTGCTAATGAAAAACTGTTTTTT. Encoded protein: CASSPTAANEKLFF.